This record covers a single T cell receptor beta chain. The antigen remains undetermined. A quantity of about 0.5 to 1 ug RNA underwent reverse transcription using random hexamers. TCRdb re-called the immunoSEQ multiplex PCR reads with MiXCR, one entry per CDR3 protein. The top ten clones hold 0.11% of a sample with some 300,000 distinct CDR3 sequences, 80% to 90% of them seen once. The sample belongs to a study of CD8 T cells in Susac syndrome. The multiple sclerosis controls were treatment-naive patients affected by stable or active relapsing-remitting disease. Through negative isolation, CD4+ and CD8+ T cells were obtained, while TEMRA cells were enriched using FACS. Findings of the study overall: It was acknowledged by the study that relatively few individuals were included in its TCR sequencing and HLA analysis.

Specimen: CD8+ T cells from PBMCs. This TCR was recovered from a human donor with multiple sclerosis.

The CDR3 loop is CAPPEELNTEAFF. The CDR3 DNA is TGTGCTCCCCCCGAGGAGCTCAACACTGAAGCTTTCTTT. The gene calls are TRBV30 and TRBJ1-1; unclear D gene. The CDR3 is 13 amino acids. Germline V gene lookup returns CDR1 GTSNPN and CDR2 SVGIG (reference sequence). Variable domain in full (rest from reference TRBV30 and TRBJ1-1): SQTIHQWPATLVQPVGSPLSLECTVEGTSNPNLYWYRQAAGRGLQLLFYSVGIGQISSEVPQNLSASRPQDRQFILSSKKLLLSDSGFYLCAPPEELNTEAFFGQGTRLTVV.